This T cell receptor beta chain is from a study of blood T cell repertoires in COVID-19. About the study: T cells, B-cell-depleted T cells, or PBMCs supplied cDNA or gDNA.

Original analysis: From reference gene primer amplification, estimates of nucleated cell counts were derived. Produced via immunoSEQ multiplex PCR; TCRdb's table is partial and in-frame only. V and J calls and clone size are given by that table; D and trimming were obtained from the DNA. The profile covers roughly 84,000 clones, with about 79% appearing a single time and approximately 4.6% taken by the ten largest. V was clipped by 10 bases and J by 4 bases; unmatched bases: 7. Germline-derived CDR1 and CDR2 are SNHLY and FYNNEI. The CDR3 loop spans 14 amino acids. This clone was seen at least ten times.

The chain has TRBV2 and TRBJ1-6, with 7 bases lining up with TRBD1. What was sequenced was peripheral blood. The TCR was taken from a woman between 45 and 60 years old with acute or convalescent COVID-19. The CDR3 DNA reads TGTGCCATAAGACCGGGACAGTATAATTCACCCCTCCACTTT. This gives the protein CAIRPGQYNSPLHF.